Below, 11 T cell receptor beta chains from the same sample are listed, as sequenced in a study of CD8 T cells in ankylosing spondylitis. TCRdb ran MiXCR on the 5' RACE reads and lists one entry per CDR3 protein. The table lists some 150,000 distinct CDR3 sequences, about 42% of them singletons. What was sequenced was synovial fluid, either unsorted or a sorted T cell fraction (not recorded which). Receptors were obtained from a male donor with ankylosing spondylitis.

CDR3 nucleotides: TGCAGTGCCCCACGACTAGCGGATTACAATGAGCAGTTCTTC. Protein sequence: CSAPRLADYNEQFF. The J gene is TRBJ2-1, the V gene TRBV20-1; 9 nucleotides agree with TRBD2. The CDR3 spans 14 residues. Germline CDR1 DFQATT, CDR2 SNEGSKA (reference sequence). With 6 bases clipped from V and 4 bases from J, the junction kept 7 bases outside the gene matches.

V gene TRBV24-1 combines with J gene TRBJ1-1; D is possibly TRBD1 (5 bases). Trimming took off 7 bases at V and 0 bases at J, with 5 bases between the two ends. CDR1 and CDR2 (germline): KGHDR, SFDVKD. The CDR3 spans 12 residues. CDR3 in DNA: TGTGCCACCAGGGGGCTGAACACTGAAGCTTTCTTT. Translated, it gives CATRGLNTEAFF.

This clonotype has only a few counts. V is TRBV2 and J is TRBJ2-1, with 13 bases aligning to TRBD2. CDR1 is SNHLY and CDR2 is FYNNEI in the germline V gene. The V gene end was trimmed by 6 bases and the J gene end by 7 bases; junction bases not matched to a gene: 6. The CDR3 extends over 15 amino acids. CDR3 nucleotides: TGTGCCAGCAGCGGACTAGCGGGAGTTGAGAATGAGCAGTTCTTC. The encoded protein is CASSGLAGVENEQFF.

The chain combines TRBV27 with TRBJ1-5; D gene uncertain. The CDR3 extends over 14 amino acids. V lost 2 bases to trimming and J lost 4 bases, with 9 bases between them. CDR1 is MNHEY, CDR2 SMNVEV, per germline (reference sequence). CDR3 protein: CASSLGQSNQPQHF. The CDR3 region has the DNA TGTGCCAGCAGTTTAGGGCAGTCAAATCAGCCCCAGCATTTT.

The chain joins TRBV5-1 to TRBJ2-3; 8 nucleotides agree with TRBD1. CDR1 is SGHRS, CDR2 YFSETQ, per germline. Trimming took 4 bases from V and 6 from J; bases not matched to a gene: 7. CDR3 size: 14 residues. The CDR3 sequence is CASSAGQGPDTQYF. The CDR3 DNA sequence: TGCGCCAGCAGCGCCGGACAGGGTCCTGATACGCAGTATTTT.

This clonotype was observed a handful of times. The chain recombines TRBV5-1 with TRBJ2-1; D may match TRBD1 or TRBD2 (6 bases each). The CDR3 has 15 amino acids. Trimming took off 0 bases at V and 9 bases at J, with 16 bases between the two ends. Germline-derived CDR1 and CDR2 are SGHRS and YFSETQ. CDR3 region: CASSLDRVGGGEQFF. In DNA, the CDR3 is TGCGCCAGCAGCTTGGACAGGGTCGGGGGTGGTGAGCAGTTCTTC. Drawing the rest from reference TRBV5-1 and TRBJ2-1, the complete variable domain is KAGVTQTPRYLIKTRGQQVTLSCSPISGHRSVSWYQQTPGQGLQFLFEYFSETQRNKGNFPGRFSGRQFSNSRSEMNVSTLELGDSALYLCASSLDRVGGGEQFFGPGTRLTVL.

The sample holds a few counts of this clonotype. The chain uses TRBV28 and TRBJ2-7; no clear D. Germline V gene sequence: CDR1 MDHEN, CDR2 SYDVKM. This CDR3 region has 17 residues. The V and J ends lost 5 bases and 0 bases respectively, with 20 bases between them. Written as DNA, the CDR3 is TGTGCCAGCAGTCCCCATTTTGGGCTTCACCGCTCCTACGAGCAGTACTTC. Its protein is CASSPHFGLHRSYEQYF.

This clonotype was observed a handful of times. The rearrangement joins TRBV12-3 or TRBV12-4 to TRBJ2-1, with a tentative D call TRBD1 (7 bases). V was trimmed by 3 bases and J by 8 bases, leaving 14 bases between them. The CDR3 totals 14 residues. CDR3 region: CASSFGQGGYEQFF. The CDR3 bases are TGTGCCAGCAGTTTCGGGCAGGGGGGTTATGAGCAGTTCTTC.

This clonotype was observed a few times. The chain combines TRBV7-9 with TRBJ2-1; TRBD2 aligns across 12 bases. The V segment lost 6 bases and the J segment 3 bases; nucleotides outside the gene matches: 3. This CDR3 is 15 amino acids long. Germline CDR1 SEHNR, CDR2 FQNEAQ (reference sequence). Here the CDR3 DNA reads TGTGCCAGCAGGAAGACTAGCGGGGGCTACAATGAGCAGTTCTTC. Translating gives CASRKTSGGYNEQFF. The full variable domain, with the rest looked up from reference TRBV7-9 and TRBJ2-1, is DTGVSQNPRHKITKRGQNVTFRCDPISEHNRLYWYRQTLGQGPEFLTYFQNEAQLEKSRLLSDRFSAERPKGSFSTLEIQRTEQGDSAMYLCASRKTSGGYNEQFFGPGTRLTVL.

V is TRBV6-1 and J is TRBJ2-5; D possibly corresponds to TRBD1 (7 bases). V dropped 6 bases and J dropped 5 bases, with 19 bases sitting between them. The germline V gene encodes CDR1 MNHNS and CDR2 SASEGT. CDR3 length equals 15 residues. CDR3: CASRRIDRAGETQYF. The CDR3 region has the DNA TGTGCCAGCAGACGTATAGACAGGGCGGGGGAGACCCAGTACTTC.

CDR3 in amino acids: CASSPQFQETQYF. DNA of the CDR3: TGTGCCAGCTCACCACAGTTTCAAGAGACCCAGTACTTC. The V call is TRBV18, the J call TRBJ2-5; no definite D call. Germline V gene data show CDR1 as KGHSH and CDR2 as LQKENI. Trimming left V 1 base short and J 2 bases short, with 5 bases between. This CDR3 contains 13 residues.